This T cell receptor (beta chain) was sequenced during a study of CD8+ T cells in alopecia areata. General study findings and limits: Across lesional scalp, and particularly alopecia totalis/universalis, clonality surpassed that of normal scalp.

Following RNA extraction, reverse transcription yielded cDNA that acted as the sequencing template. Clones were read by immunoSEQ multiplex PCR, and TCRdb kept only the in-frame ones, dropping some. The repertoire includes roughly 14,000 clones, 58% of them detected once, and over 3% sits in the top ten. A word on this clone: The target antigen is unknown.

About 5 patients' CD4+ populations were sorted into CD25+CD127- cells. Collection of lesional scalp punch biopsies and peripheral blood was performed in alopecia areata patients. The CDR3 has 17 amino acids. The germline gives CDR1 SGHVS, CDR2 FNYEAQ. The trim removed 5 bases at V and 3 bases at J, leaving 15 bases unmatched. The sequence derives from a human donor with alopecia areata. Sequencing input: CD4+ Tregs sorted from blood. The chain uses TRBV7-6 and TRBJ2-7; 8 bases match TRBD1. The CDR3 DNA is TGTGCCAGCAGCCGCGGGACAGGCCGTCGTCAGGACTACGAGCAGTACTTC. Translating it yields CASSRGTGRRQDYEQYF.